What follows are 24 T cell receptor beta chains derived from one specimen sequenced in a study of T-cell memory formation after mild COVID-19. Each CDR3 protein is one row after TCRdb ran MiXCR on the 5' RACE reads. Of about 100,000 distinct CDR3 sequences in the sample, 18% are singletons; the top ten hold approximately 5.5%. Sequenced input: PBMCs or a T cell subset sorted from them (not recorded which). Receptor source: a young man who had mild COVID-19 (a few samples of this study predate the infection). Cell type and time point are not known.

This clonotype has more than one count but fewer than ten. The V gene is TRBV27, the J gene TRBJ1-1; D possibly corresponds to TRBD1 (6 bases). The CDR3 loop spans 17 amino acids. Germline CDR1 MNHEY, CDR2 SMNVEV (reference sequence). Trimming took off 8 bases at V and 5 bases at J, with 27 bases between the two ends. The CDR3 protein is CASLFQKGVNRATEAFF. In DNA, the CDR3 is TGTGCCAGCCTGTTCCAAAAGGGGGTTAATAGGGCGACTGAAGCTTTCTTT.

The chain's CDR3 is CASSLRGLALNIQYF. The CDR3 DNA is TGTGCCAGCAGTTTAAGGGGACTGGCCTTAAACATTCAGTACTTC. This sequence joins TRBV12-3 or TRBV12-4 and TRBJ2-4; the D gene is possibly TRBD2 (6 bases). Trimming took 2 bases from V and 6 from J, leaving 14 bases between them. The CDR3 has 15 residues.

This chain links TRBV5-1 with TRBJ2-5; 9 bases match TRBD1. V gave up 4 bases and J gave up 5 bases; unmatched junction bases: 9. Germline V gene data show CDR1 as SGHRS and CDR2 as YFSETQ. The CDR3 consists of 15 residues. DNA for the CDR3: TGCGCCAGCAGCACGGGACAGGGTTTTAGGGAGACCCAGTACTTC. It translates to CASSTGQGFRETQYF.

In its sample, this clonotype was seen a few times. The chain is built from TRBV5-1 and TRBJ2-3; no definite D call. Per the germline V gene, CDR1 is SGHRS and CDR2 is YFSETQ. This CDR3 region has 15 residues. The germline V and J ends were trimmed by 0 bases and 1 base, with 9 bases remaining between them. CDR3 sequence: CASSLGPEGTDTQYF. The CDR3 DNA is TGCGCCAGCAGCTTGGGGCCGGAAGGCACAGATACGCAGTATTTT. Drawing the rest from reference TRBV5-1 and TRBJ2-3, the complete variable domain is KAGVTQTPRYLIKTRGQQVTLSCSPISGHRSVSWYQQTPGQGLQFLFEYFSETQRNKGNFPGRFSGRQFSNSRSEMNVSTLELGDSALYLCASSLGPEGTDTQYFGPGTRLTVL.

This clonotype was counted only a few times. The rearrangement uses TRBV12-3 or TRBV12-4 and TRBJ2-1; D remains unclear. Trimming stripped 5 bases from V and 6 bases from J, with 8 bases between. The CDR3 has 12 residues. The CDR3 DNA follows: TGTGCCAGCAGTGCGGACGGCAATGAGCAGTTCTTC. The encoded protein is CASSADGNEQFF.

The chain combines TRBV19 with TRBJ1-2, with 7 bases lining up with TRBD1. V shed 7 bases and J 1 base; nucleotides not matched to a gene: 6. Germline V lookup: CDR1 LNHDA, CDR2 SQIVND (reference sequence). The CDR3 covers 14 residues. In DNA, the CDR3 is TGTGCCAGTATTCCGACAGGGCTTAACTATGGCTACACCTTC. Amino acids: CASIPTGLNYGYTF.

This clonotype was observed many times. This sequence joins TRBV5-6 and TRBJ1-1; 7 positions agree with TRBD1. The germline gives CDR1 SGHDT, CDR2 YYEEEE. The V gene end was trimmed by 4 bases and the J gene end by 3 bases; junction bases not matched to a gene: 12. The CDR3 has 16 amino acids. The DNA of the CDR3 is TGTGCCAGCAGCCCCGACGGGGGCACAGGGGACACTGAAGCTTTCTTT. Translating gives CASSPDGGTGDTEAFF. Supplemented by reference TRBV5-6 and TRBJ1-1, the full variable domain reads DAGVTQSPTHLIKTRGQQVTLRCSPKSGHDTVSWYQQALGQGPQFIFQYYEEEERQRGNFPDRFSGHQFPNYSSELNVNALLLGDSALYLCASSPDGGTGDTEAFFGQGTRLTVV.

The chain has TRBV20-1 and TRBJ2-5, with 10 positions matching TRBD2. Losses at the gene ends were 1 base for V and 2 bases for J; bases not matched to a gene: 7. The CDR3 is 16 residues long. In germline, CDR1 is DFQATT, CDR2 SNEGSKA (reference sequence). In DNA form, the CDR3 reads TGCAGTGCTAGAGGACTAGCGGGCCTTAGACAAGAGACCCAGTACTTC. The encoded protein is CSARGLAGLRQETQYF.

This clonotype was seen a handful of times. The chain is built from TRBV2 and TRBJ2-1, with 15 bases fitting TRBD2. Germline V gene lookup returns CDR1 SNHLY and CDR2 FYNNEI. CDR3 size: 17 residues. V lost 9 bases and J lost 1; bases outside the gene matches: 7. The CDR3 DNA reads as TGTGCCAGTCATACCGGGACTAGCGGGGGGTCCTACAATGAGCAGTTCTTC. Protein product: CASHTGTSGGSYNEQFF.

This clonotype was picked up a small number of times. The chain uses TRBV7-3 and TRBJ2-1, with TRBD2 matching 7 bases. The CDR3 is 14 amino acids. Looked up from germline, CDR1 is SGHTA and CDR2 is FQGTGA. V dropped 4 bases and J dropped 8; count of bases not matched to a gene: 8. CDR3 nucleotides: TGTGCCAGCAGCTCCCAGACTAGCTTGGATGAGCAGTTCTTC. It translates to CASSSQTSLDEQFF.

The CDR3 reads CASSSDSLNQPQHF. The CDR3 region has the DNA TGTGCCAGCAGCAGCGACAGCCTTAATCAGCCCCAGCATTTT. The chain carries TRBV7-9 and TRBJ1-5, with D possibly matching TRBD1 (5 bases). CDR1 and CDR2 from the germline V gene are SEHNR and FQNEAQ (reference sequence). The CDR3 consists of 14 residues. Trimming pared 5 bases from V and 4 bases from J, leaving 12 bases between.

The chain employs TRBV29-1 and TRBJ2-4, with TRBD1 identical over 7 bases. The length of the CDR3 is 12 residues. The germline V gene encodes CDR1 SQVTM and CDR2 ANQGSEA. The junction had 5 bases not matched to a gene; V was cut back by 4 bases and J by 8 bases. In DNA form, the CDR3 reads TGCAGCGTTGGAGGGGGCGTGGACATTCAGTACTTC. This sequence encodes CSVGGGVDIQYF.

This sequence joins TRBV20-1 and TRBJ1-1; D is possibly TRBD1 (6 bases). CDR3 size: 14 residues. Germline CDR1 reads DFQATT; CDR2 reads SNEGSKA (reference sequence). V was shortened by 1 base and J by 4 bases, with 13 bases between the two germline ends. In DNA form, the CDR3 reads TGCAGTGCTAGAGGGACAGTTGAGAGCACTGAAGCTTTCTTT. Translating it yields CSARGTVESTEAFF.

The J gene is TRBJ2-6, the V gene TRBV27; a weak D match, TRBD1 (5 bases). Germline V gene sequence: CDR1 MNHEY, CDR2 SMNVEV (reference sequence). V dropped 4 bases and J dropped 2 bases, with 9 bases sitting between them. The CDR3 consists of 15 residues. CDR3 protein: CASSYQGPGANVLTF. The CDR3 nucleotides read TGTGCCAGCAGTTACCAGGGTCCTGGGGCCAACGTCCTGACTTTC.

This chain links TRBV12-3 or TRBV12-4 with TRBJ2-5; tentative D call: TRBD1 (6 bases). This CDR3 region has 16 residues. Between the trimmed V and J ends, which lost 5 bases and 5 bases, there was a span of 21 bases. The DNA of the CDR3 is TGTGCCAGCAGTCTTTTGGGACAATTGAATGGGGAGACCCAGTACTTC. Amino acid sequence: CASSLLGQLNGETQYF.

This clonotype was counted between two and nine times. This chain joins TRBV20-1 and TRBJ2-6; D gene ambiguous. Germline assignment: CDR1 DFQATT and CDR2 SNEGSKA (reference sequence). The V end was cut by 1 base, the J end by 5 bases, with 6 bases between. The CDR3 runs to 13 residues. The CDR3 loop is CSARGSRANVLTF. The CDR3 coding sequence is TGCAGTGCTAGAGGGTCTCGGGCCAACGTCCTGACTTTC.

This clonotype was counted only a few times. The chain carries TRBV20-1 and TRBJ2-7, with a tentative D call TRBD2 (6 bases). Per the germline V gene, CDR1 is DFQATT and CDR2 is SNEGSKA (reference sequence). The CDR3 has 12 amino acids. The germline V and J ends were trimmed by 3 bases and 4 bases, with 10 bases remaining between them. CDR3 protein: CSASAGSYEQYF. DNA for the CDR3: TGCAGTGCTAGCGCGGGGTCGTACGAGCAGTACTTC.

The V gene is TRBV20-1, the J gene TRBJ2-3; TRBD2 agrees at 10 bases. The CDR3 has 17 residues. The germline V gene has CDR1 DFQATT and CDR2 SNEGSKA (reference sequence). J was trimmed by 1 base and V by 0 bases; bases with no gene match: 7. CDR3 amino acids: CSARDPPSGRGTDTQYF. The CDR3 nucleotides are TGCAGTGCTAGAGATCCGCCAAGCGGGAGGGGCACAGATACGCAGTATTTT.

The V gene is TRBV11-2, the J gene TRBJ1-2, with TRBD1 identical over 9 bases. The junction had 8 bases not matched to a gene; V was cut back by 5 bases and J by 4 bases. This CDR3 has 15 amino acids. The V gene's germline CDR1 is SGHAT and CDR2 FQNNGV. CDR3 amino acids: CASSLTGGISYGYTF. As DNA, the CDR3 is TGTGCCAGCAGCCTTACAGGGGGCATTAGCTATGGCTACACCTTC.

This clonotype was picked up a small number of times. The chain links TRBV6-6 to TRBJ1-2; D gene uncertain. Trimming took 0 bases from V and 1 from J, leaving 9 bases between them. This CDR3 spans 15 amino acids. Germline-derived CDR1 and CDR2 are MNHNY and SVGAGI (reference sequence). The CDR3 DNA reads TGTGCCAGCAGTTACTCGAACCGGGGTAACTATGGCTACACCTTC. Translation: CASSYSNRGNYGYTF.

V usage is TRBV12-3 or TRBV12-4 and J usage is TRBJ2-5; D call uncertain. The germline V and J ends were trimmed by 6 bases and 5 bases, with 10 bases remaining between them. CDR3 size: 12 residues. In DNA form, the CDR3 reads TGTGCCAGCAGCAGTCAGGTCGAGACCCAGTACTTC. Protein product: CASSSQVETQYF.

V usage is TRBV2 and J usage is TRBJ2-3; 7 nucleotides match TRBD1. Germline V gene sequence: CDR1 SNHLY, CDR2 FYNNEI. CDR3 length: 14 amino acids. Trimming at V came to 6 bases and at J to 2 bases, leaving 5 bases not matched to a gene. CDR3 DNA: TGTGCCAGCAGCATGACAGGGATCACAGATACGCAGTATTTT. Its translation: CASSMTGITDTQYF.

The CDR3 loop reads CSVRDSAATNEKLFF. The CDR3 DNA reads TGCAGCGTTAGGGACAGCGCCGCAACTAATGAAAAACTGTTTTTT. The chain carries TRBV29-1 and TRBJ1-4, with 7 bases fitting TRBD1. V lost 5 bases, J lost 0 bases, and 6 bases stayed unmatched. The germline gives CDR1 SQVTM, CDR2 ANQGSEA. CDR3 length equals 15 residues. The complete variable domain, with remaining parts taken from reference TRBV29-1 and TRBJ1-4, reads SAVISQKPSRDICQRGTSLTIQCQVDSQVTMMFWYRQQPGQSLTLIATANQGSEATYESGFVIDKFPISRPNLTFSTLTVSNMSPEDSSIYLCSVRDSAATNEKLFFGSGTQLSVL.

The chain recombines TRBV3-1 with TRBJ1-1, with 10 positions matching TRBD1. The CDR3 sequence is 13 residues long. The ends lost 8 bases at V and 3 bases at J; junction bases unmatched: 3. Per germline, CDR1 LGHDT and CDR2 YNNKEL (reference sequence). The CDR3 reads CASVGQGDTEAFF. The CDR3 coding sequence is TGTGCCAGCGTTGGACAGGGGGACACTGAAGCTTTCTTT.